This T cell receptor (beta chain) was captured in a study of shared clonotypes between healthy human individuals. Free of recent acute infections or vaccinations, the donors were healthy HIV-negative adults. Over several immunoSEQ plates, each subset's genomic DNA was distributed in even portions. Replicate PCRs from sorted subsets contained around 200 ng DNA, which is around 30,000 T cell genomes. TCRdb's copy holds only in-frame clones and misses some; the assay was immunoSEQ multiplex PCR. The sample shows approximately 99,000 clones, 68% of them seen only once. The CDR3 runs to 15 residues. The germline V gene encodes CDR1 MNHNS and CDR2 SASEGT. The V and J ends lost 5 bases and 4 bases respectively, with 16 bases between them.

The sequenced sample consisted of memory CD8+ T cells sorted from blood. Subset of the sample: CD45RO+ cells pooled with CCR7-negative TemRA cells. The chain recombines TRBV6-1 with TRBJ2-3; TRBD2 might be the D (6 bases). The TCR was taken from a woman aged 25-40 years in good health. CDR3 protein: CASSKGTGEADTQYF. The CDR3 DNA sequence: TGTGCCAGCAGTAAAGGGACGGGAGAAGCAGATACGCAGTATTTT.